This T cell receptor beta chain is drawn from a study of T cells in Graves' hyperthyroidism and ophthalmopathy. The CDR3 extends over 12 amino acids. CDR1 SGHRS and CDR2 YFSETQ come from the germline V gene. The V end lost 7 bases, the J end lost 6 bases, and 10 bases lay between the germline ends. TCR beta CDR3 sequences were amplified from RNA transcripts. The TCR CDR3 was amplified in a first-round RT-PCR using the HTBI primer set. TCRdb redid the calling of the multiplex PCR reads with MiXCR, one entry per CDR3 protein. This table holds 550,000 to 700,000 distinct CDR3 sequences, 35% to 55% found once. Points on this clonotype: What it binds is not known.

General study findings and limits: Separation of ophthalmopathy from stable hyperthyroidism was achieved by a 13 V-J model.

Diagnostic decisions used clinical symptoms, serum thyroxine and TRAb, thyroid ultrasound and orbital computed tomography. The TCR sequence derives from an adult woman with Graves' disease, either hyperthyroidism or ophthalmopathy (not recorded which). The gene calls are TRBV5-1 and TRBJ2-2, with D tentatively TRBD1 (6 bases). Sequencing was performed on peripheral blood or thyroid tissue (not recorded which). CDR3 in DNA: TGCGCCAGCGGGACACTGGCCGGGGAGCTGTTTTTT. Its translation is CASGTLAGELFF.